A single sample is the source of the 5 T cell receptor beta chains below, sequenced in a study of cytomegalovirus exposure and HLA in healthy donors. Libraries were prepared by immunoSEQ multiplex PCR; TCRdb keeps only in-frame clonotypes and omits some of them. The repertoire includes around 150,000 clones, almost 85% of them detected once, and roughly 30% sits in the top ten. Sequenced: PBMCs. The receptors derive from a man in his thirties or forties in good health and CMV-seropositive.

This clone was detected only once. The CDR3 DNA reads as TGTGCCAGCAGTGTTGAGGCGAATCAGCCCCAGCATTTT. Translated, it gives CASSVEANQPQHF. J is TRBJ1-5 and V is TRBV2; the D is unclear. Germline V gene sequence: CDR1 SNHLY, CDR2 FYNNEI. This CDR3 has 13 amino acids. V was pared by 4 bases and J by 4 bases, with 8 bases between. Combining the CDR3 with reference TRBV2 and TRBJ1-5 gives the whole variable domain EPEVTQTPSHQVTQMGQEVILRCVPISNHLYFYWYRQILGQKVEFLVSFYNNEISEKSEIFDDQFSVERPDGSNFTLKIRSTKLEDSAMYFCASSVEANQPQHFGDGTRLSIL.

The chain joins TRBV9 to TRBJ1-2, with 8 bases fitting TRBD1. Germline V gene lookup returns CDR1 SGDLS and CDR2 YYNGEE. This CDR3 contains 13 residues. V was clipped by 4 bases and J by 5 bases; unmatched bases: 4. The CDR3 region is CASSPDREYGYTF. DNA of the CDR3: TGTGCCAGCAGCCCGGACAGGGAGTATGGCTACACCTTC.

The J gene is TRBJ2-6, the V gene TRBV27; D not certain. With 6 bases removed from V and 1 base from J, the gap between germline ends came to 4 bases. CDR1 is MNHEY, CDR2 SMNVEV, per germline (reference sequence). CDR3 length: 13 residues. Here the CDR3 reads CASRTSGANVLTF. DNA for the CDR3: TGTGCCAGCAGAACTTCTGGGGCCAACGTCCTGACTTTC.

The chain carries TRBV7-8 and TRBJ2-7; 10 positions match TRBD2. CDR3 size: 14 residues. After removal of 5 bases from V and 2 bases from J, the junction contained 3 bases not matched to a gene. Germline-derived CDR1 and CDR2 are SGHVS and FQNEAQ. The CDR3 reads CASSRLAGPYEQYF. Here the CDR3 DNA reads TGTGCCAGCAGCAGACTAGCGGGTCCCTACGAGCAGTACTTC.

This chain connects TRBV19 to TRBJ1-1, with D hard to call. V lost 5 bases and J lost 1, with 11 bases in between. Germline assignment: CDR1 LNHDA and CDR2 SQIVND (reference sequence). CDR3 size: 14 residues. The CDR3 protein is CASSRRGPNTEAFF. The CDR3 DNA reads as TGTGCCAGTAGTCGCAGAGGGCCGAACACTGAAGCTTTCTTT.